This TCR beta chain comes out of a study of spatial heterogeneity in lung cancer (dated by TCRdb to between 2019 and 2020). Looking at the study overall: Beta-chain transcripts were consistently detected in greater numbers than alpha-chain transcripts, which likely reflected higher beta-chain transcript abundance. In the raw uncorrected reads, each unique combination of TCR and UMI appeared more than ten times on average. In non-small cell lung cancer, the study quantitatively compared TCR alpha and beta repertoires across several tumor regions, matched nontumor lung, and blood. Nonsynonymous mutation counts, determined by whole-exome sequencing of tumor tissue, were related to features of the TCR repertoire. Both alpha and beta chains were TCR-sequenced in around 230 tumor regions, under 85 matched nontumor lung samples and more than 50 PBMC samples obtained at surgery.

This clonotype has more than one count but fewer than ten. The antigen it recognizes is unknown. No much larger clonotype is one base removed from it; base qualities were not supplied. The paper as a whole reports these results and caveats: Confirming at a functional level the hypothesis that regional TCRs recognize regional mutations was considered to require additional single-cell paired TCR alpha and beta sequencing. Ubiquitous expanded tumor TCRs showed up in blood more often at tumor resection than at routine follow-up.

Reading the germline V gene (reference sequence) gives CDR1 DFQATT and CDR2 SNEGSKA. From the cysteine up to the phenylalanine, the CDR3 has a length of 18 residues. Only the CDR3 region is kept as DNA, spanning 54 bases read in frame from base 1. V is pared back by 6 bases and J by 0 bases, with 24 bases lying between the germline termini. Libraries were prepared through 5' RACE. The run used a NextSeq 500. In the TCR library protocol, a unique molecular identifier was attached to each TCR cDNA molecule so that PCR and sequencing errors could be corrected. The original methods were these. TCR identification, UMI-based error correction and CDR3 extraction were performed with Decombinator tools. TCRs above a frequency of 2 per 1,000, corresponding to the top 1% of the tumor frequency distribution, were defined as expanded. Renyi diversity was calculated using the R vegan package after each repertoire was subsampled 100 times to 5,000 TCRs. CDR3 similarity networks were built from amino acid triplet string-kernel similarity, connecting CDR3s with pairwise similarity above 0.82. TCRdb itself trimmed the public reads at Q25 with fastp, ran MiXCR and retained productive beta chains. Here each entry gathers all rows of one CDR3 protein and keeps the most common genes and DNA. These V and J calls originate from TCRdb's pipeline instead of the authors' own analysis. This sample is represented by tens of thousands of distinct CDR3 sequences; around 5.2% of them were singletons. Of the sample, less than 35% falls within the top ten clones.

Taken with the paper, the label for time point translates to: sample taken at primary tumor resection. Without any cell sorting, TCR sequencing was performed on whole RNA extracted either from tumor and nontumor lung tissue or from cryopreserved PBMC samples. The donors were 65 to 85 patients from the lung TRACERx cohort who had early-stage, untreated non-small cell lung cancer. Patients were selected for TCR sequencing only if sufficient RNA was available from at least two tumor regions. The source was PBMCs, collected at surgery. The chain is assembled from TRBV20-1 and TRBJ2-1, and perhaps TRBD2 as D gene, on 6 matching bases. The source is a female donor with early-stage non-small cell lung cancer. The DNA sequence follows: TGCAGTGCAACAACTCGGGGCGGGATCCCCACCTCCTACAATGAGCAGTTCTTC. Its translation reads: CSATTRGGIPTSYNEQFF.